This TCR beta chain was documented in a study of shared clonotypes between healthy human individuals. Trimming took 2 bases from V and 5 from J; bases not matched to a gene: 6. The V gene's germline CDR1 is MGHRA and CDR2 YSYEKL. This CDR3 is 15 amino acids long. Clones were sequenced by immunoSEQ multiplex PCR, and TCRdb holds only the in-frame ones, with some missing. The sample holds over 850,000 clones, 70% to 80% seen once. The gene calls are TRBV4-1 and TRBJ2-7, with TRBD2 matching 10 bases. This TCR was recovered from a man younger than 30 in good health. Some clones in this sample may be carry-over from other donors' samples. Sequenced: memory CD4+ T cells from PBMCs. Sample subset: CD45RA-negative fraction. The CDR3 loop reads CASSQPGLARDEQYF. The DNA for the CDR3 is TGCGCCAGCAGCCAACCGGGACTAGCGAGGGACGAGCAGTACTTC.